The rows below give T cell receptor beta chains drawn from one sample of a study of T cells expressing NK-cell markers. TCRdb re-called the 5' RACE reads and shows each CDR3 protein once, DNA omitted. The table lists over 150,000 distinct CDR3 sequences. Sequencing was carried out using blood T cells: a sorted CD56 or NKG2C T cell subset, CD4+ or CD8+ T cells, or bulk PBMC T cells (not recorded which). Every receptor here comes from a woman in her fifties or sixties in good health. Each CDR3 is given with its conserved first and last residue.

j_call	v_call	cdr3_aa
TRBJ2-7	TRBV12-5	CASGGASGSYEQYF
TRBJ1-4	TRBV15	CATSFGGAGEKLFF
TRBJ2-1	TRBV29-1	CSVGTSRVNEQFF
TRBJ1-1	TRBV5-1	CASFDPGHNTEAFF
TRBJ2-1	TRBV10-3	CAIRGTSGPDEQFF
TRBJ1-2	TRBV3-1	CASSQERSGYTF
TRBJ2-2	TRBV7-9	CASSPRGTNTGELFF
TRBJ2-7	TRBV20-1	CSARDLIMSYEQYF
TRBJ2-4	TRBV20-1	CSARETENIQYF
TRBJ1-1	TRBV19	CASSQQGASTEAFF
TRBJ1-1	TRBV7-9	CASSLSGLGQFGAFF
TRBJ2-1	TRBV4-1	CASSQEPSRSYNEQFF
TRBJ1-2	TRBV30	CAWTTGTAYGYTF
TRBJ1-1	TRBV29-1	CSVVRNRWTGGLNTEAFF
TRBJ1-5	TRBV24-1	CATSDLQGQVQHF
TRBJ2-5	TRBV27	CASSPTGTSGGETQYF
TRBJ1-2	TRBV18	CASSPWLSNYGYTF
TRBJ1-5	TRBV7-8	CASSPPDTGGEGNQPQHF
TRBJ1-2	TRBV15	CATSRERTGIVYTF
TRBJ2-1	TRBV5-1	CASSLEPSGRIYEQFF
TRBJ2-2	TRBV4-1	CASSQGLGDTGELFF
TRBJ1-2	TRBV5-1	CASSLAQPGDGYTF
TRBJ2-2	TRBV12-3/TRBV12-4	CASTLGDMKNTGELFF
TRBJ2-7	TRBV20-1	CSARDRSSGIIYEQYF
TRBJ2-1	TRBV11-2	CASSLGPAGEPYNEQFF
TRBJ2-5	TRBV5-6	CASKTGETQYF
TRBJ2-3	TRBV2	CASSEGSYRSTDTQYF
TRBJ1-5	TRBV4-1	CASSHALTSHQPQHF
TRBJ1-1	TRBV5-1	CASSAGAEAFF
TRBJ2-2	TRBV24-1	CATSGRTSERIDTGELFF
TRBJ1-6	TRBV27	CASSRVDSDSPLHF
TRBJ2-5	TRBV4-1	CASSQDELGETQYF
TRBJ2-1	TRBV5-1	CASSSDPGQYNEQFF
TRBJ1-1	TRBV13	CASSPRRDTNTEAFF
TRBJ2-2	TRBV27	CASSPRRDTGELFF
TRBJ2-1	TRBV2	CASTRSGTSGIGEQFF
TRBJ1-5	TRBV2	CASSDPSISQPQHF